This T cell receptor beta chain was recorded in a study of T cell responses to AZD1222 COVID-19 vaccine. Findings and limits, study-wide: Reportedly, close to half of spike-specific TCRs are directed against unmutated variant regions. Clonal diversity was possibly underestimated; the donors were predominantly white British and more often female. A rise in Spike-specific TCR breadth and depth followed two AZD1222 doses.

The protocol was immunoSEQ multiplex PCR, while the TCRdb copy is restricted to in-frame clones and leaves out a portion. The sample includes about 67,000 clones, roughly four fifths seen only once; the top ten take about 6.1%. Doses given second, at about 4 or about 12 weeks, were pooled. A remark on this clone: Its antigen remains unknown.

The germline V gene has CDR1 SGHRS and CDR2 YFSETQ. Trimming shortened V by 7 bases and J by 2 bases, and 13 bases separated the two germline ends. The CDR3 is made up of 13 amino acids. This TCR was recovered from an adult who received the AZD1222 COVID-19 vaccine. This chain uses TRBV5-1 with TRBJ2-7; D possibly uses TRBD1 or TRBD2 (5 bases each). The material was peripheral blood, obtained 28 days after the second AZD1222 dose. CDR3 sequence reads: CASGTGGTYEQYF. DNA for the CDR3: TGCGCCAGCGGTACTGGGGGTACCTACGAGCAGTACTTC.